The next 27 T cell receptor beta chains were all read from a single sample in a study of siplizumab effects on memory and regulatory T cells. Libraries were prepared by immunoSEQ multiplex PCR; TCRdb keeps only in-frame clonotypes and omits some of them. This repertoire shows tens of thousands of clones, roughly 96% found once; its top ten account for 0.025% to 0.035%. The sample taken for sequencing was naive CD4+ T cells sorted from blood. These receptors came from a human donor in good health.

The rearrangement uses TRBV7-2 and TRBJ1-1, with a possible D match to TRBD1 (5 bases). The V end was cut by 5 bases, the J end by 1 base, with 17 bases between. This CDR3 is 16 amino acids long. The germline CDR1 and CDR2 sequences are SGHTA and FQGNSA. The CDR3 loop is CASSQSEGLTNTEAFF. CDR3 nucleotide sequence: TGTGCCAGCAGCCAATCCGAGGGACTTACGAACACTGAAGCTTTCTTT. Full variable domain (remainder filled in from reference TRBV7-2 and TRBJ1-1): GAGVSQSPSNKVTEKGKDVELRCDPISGHTALYWYRQSLGQGLEFLIYFQGNSAPDKSGLPSDRFSAERTGGSVSTLTIQRTQQEDSAVYLCASSQSEGLTNTEAFFGQGTRLTVV.

The CDR3 protein is CAWSPPGGEYTDTQYF. Written as DNA, the CDR3 is TGTGCCTGGAGTCCCCCTGGCGGGGAATACACAGATACGCAGTATTTT. The genes are TRBV30 and TRBJ2-3; weak D call: TRBD2 (6 bases). Trimming shortened V by 2 bases and J by 2 bases, and 17 bases separated the two germline ends. Looked up from germline, CDR1 is GTSNPN and CDR2 is SVGIG (reference sequence). This CDR3 is built from 16 residues.

The V call is TRBV6-1, the J call TRBJ2-5; 11 bases agree with TRBD2. After removal of 4 bases from V and 5 bases from J, the junction contained 15 bases not matched to a gene. CDR3 size: 18 residues. Germline CDR1 is MNHNS and CDR2 is SASEGT. For the CDR3, the DNA is TGTGCCAGCAGTGCCTATAGCGGGGGGGCCGGGGTGTACGAGACCCAGTACTTC. The encoded protein is CASSAYSGGAGVYETQYF.

V gene TRBV5-5 combines with J gene TRBJ1-4, with 9 positions matching TRBD1. This CDR3 has 16 residues. CDR1 and CDR2 from the germline V gene are SGHKS and YYEKEE (reference sequence). V gave up 5 bases and J gave up 8 bases; unmatched junction bases: 13. The CDR3 region is CASSPSGDRAVEKLFF. CDR3 DNA sequence: TGTGCCAGCAGTCCTAGCGGGGACAGGGCAGTGGAAAAACTGTTTTTT.

This rearrangement joins TRBV6-6 to TRBJ1-1, with 8 bases matching TRBD1. Germline-derived CDR1 and CDR2 are MNHNY and SVGAGI (reference sequence). Trimming removed 6 bases from V and 6 bases from J; junction bases left unmatched: 6. The CDR3 has 13 amino acids. The CDR3 is CASRPTGGPEAFF. DNA for the CDR3: TGTGCCAGCAGACCTACAGGGGGGCCTGAAGCTTTCTTT.

The rearrangement joins TRBV6-9 to TRBJ2-3, with TRBD2 matching 10 bases. This CDR3 region has 15 residues. The trim removed 5 bases at V and 5 bases at J, leaving 7 bases unmatched. Germline V gene data show CDR1 as MNHGY and CDR2 as SVAAGI. This CDR3 reads CASSGSGGSVDTQYF. CDR3 DNA sequence: TGTGCCAGCAGTGGTAGCGGGGGGTCAGTAGATACGCAGTATTTT.

The chain joins TRBV7-6 to TRBJ2-3, with D possibly TRBD1 on 6 matching bases. V was pared by 5 bases and J by 0 bases, with 15 bases between. Per the germline V gene, CDR1 is SGHVS and CDR2 is FNYEAQ. The CDR3 loop spans 16 amino acids. The CDR3 sequence: CASSPSDSRSTDTQYF. The CDR3 bases are TGTGCCAGCAGCCCATCGGACAGCCGTAGCACAGATACGCAGTATTTT.

V is TRBV6-1 and J is TRBJ1-2; 10 nucleotides line up with TRBD1. V lost 6 bases, J lost 7 bases, and 11 bases stayed unmatched. CDR3 length: 15 residues. Germline V gene sequence: CDR1 MNHNS, CDR2 SASEGT. The CDR3 DNA is TGTGCCAGCAGCTCCACTGGGACAGGGGTTAGTGGCTACACCTTC. This gives the protein CASSSTGTGVSGYTF.

This rearrangement joins TRBV6-5 to TRBJ1-3; D is ambiguous. Trimming shortened V by 0 bases and J by 3 bases, and 12 bases separated the two germline ends. Germline V gives CDR1 MNHEY, CDR2 SVGAGI. The CDR3 is 16 amino acids. DNA for the CDR3: TGTGCCAGCAGTTACTCAGCATTGGCGGGTGGAAACACCATATATTTT. Amino acid sequence: CASSYSALAGGNTIYF.

In DNA, the CDR3 is TGTGCCAGCAGCCCATATCGGTCCGATACGCAGTATTTT. Amino acid sequence: CASSPYRSDTQYF. This rearrangement joins TRBV28 to TRBJ2-3; D not certain. This CDR3 has 13 amino acids. V was shortened by 6 bases and J by 6 bases, with 13 bases between the two germline ends. CDR1 is MDHEN and CDR2 is SYDVKM in the germline V gene.

The chain links TRBV19 to TRBJ1-6; D gene ambiguous. The CDR3 totals 13 residues. The V gene's germline CDR1 is LNHDA and CDR2 SQIVND (reference sequence). The V end was cut by 3 bases, the J end by 7 bases, with 7 bases between. DNA for the CDR3: TGTGCCAGTAGTATCCCCGCCAATTCACCCCTCCACTTT. Residues: CASSIPANSPLHF. The entire variable domain, with the rest obtained from reference TRBV19 and TRBJ1-6, is as follows: DGGITQSPKYLFRKEGQNVTLSCEQNLNHDAMYWYRQDPGQGLRLIYYSQIVNDFQKGDIAEGYSVSREKKESFPLTVTSAQKNPTAFYLCASSIPANSPLHFGNGTRLTVT.

The rearrangement links TRBV5-4 to TRBJ2-7; 10 bases align to TRBD1. Germline CDR1 and CDR2: SGHNT and YYREEE (reference sequence). This CDR3 spans 15 amino acids. V gave up 2 bases and J gave up 3 bases; unmatched junction bases: 5. CDR3 amino acids: CASSFRDRGNYEQYF. In DNA form, the CDR3 reads TGTGCCAGCAGCTTCCGGGACAGGGGAAACTACGAGCAGTACTTC.

The rearrangement joins TRBV11-1 to TRBJ1-6; D uncertain. The length of the CDR3 is 15 residues. Germline V gene lookup returns CDR1 SGHAT and CDR2 FQDESV (reference sequence). The V and J ends lost 1 base and 5 bases respectively, with 9 bases between them. In DNA, the CDR3 is TGTGCCAGCAGCTTAGGATTGGGAGATAATTCACCCCTCCACTTT. This encodes CASSLGLGDNSPLHF. The full variable domain, with the rest looked up from reference TRBV11-1 and TRBJ1-6, is EAEVAQSPRYKITEKSQAVAFWCDPISGHATLYWYRQILGQGPELLVQFQDESVVDDSQLPKDRFSAERLKGVDSTLKIQPAELGDSAMYLCASSLGLGDNSPLHFGNGTRLTVT.

The chain has TRBV7-9 and TRBJ2-7; no reliable D call. There are 9 residues in the CDR3. Germline V gives CDR1 SEHNR, CDR2 FQNEAQ (reference sequence). The germline V and J ends were trimmed by 5 bases and 9 bases, with 5 bases remaining between them. The CDR3 region has the DNA TGTGCCAGCAGCCCGGGGCAGTACTTC. It translates to CASSPGQYF.

The chain joins TRBV9 to TRBJ2-1; 9 bases are a match to TRBD2. Germline trimming cut 1 base from V and 6 bases from J; bases unmatched to any gene: 11. Per germline, CDR1 SGDLS and CDR2 YYNGEE. The length of the CDR3 is 17 residues. The CDR3 loop reads CASSVNSGGYLINEQFF. Here the CDR3 DNA reads TGTGCCAGCAGCGTAAATAGCGGGGGCTACCTGATCAATGAGCAGTTCTTC.

The CDR3 protein is CSAYRQGEAFF. The CDR3 DNA sequence: TGCAGTGCTTACCGGCAGGGCGAAGCTTTCTTT. The V gene is TRBV20-1, the J gene TRBJ1-1, with a possible D match to TRBD1 (5 bases). Germline V lookup: CDR1 DFQATT, CDR2 SNEGSKA (reference sequence). The germline V and J ends were trimmed by 5 bases and 8 bases, with 12 bases remaining between them. The length of the CDR3 is 11 residues.

The chain employs TRBV6-6 and TRBJ1-3; weak D call: TRBD1 (6 bases). From germline, CDR1 is MNHNY and CDR2 SVGAGI (reference sequence). This CDR3 contains 14 residues. V was shortened by 5 bases and J by 0 bases, with 8 bases between the two germline ends. The CDR3 sequence: CASSGQNSGNTIYF. The CDR3 nucleotides are TGTGCCAGCAGTGGACAGAACTCTGGAAACACCATATATTTT.

This chain connects TRBV6-4 to TRBJ2-1, with D hard to call. This CDR3 is 12 amino acids long. Trimming left V 2 bases short and J 2 bases short, with 1 base between. CDR1 MRHNA and CDR2 SNTAGT come from the germline V gene. The CDR3 spells CASSDTYNEQFF. The DNA for the CDR3 is TGTGCCAGCAGTGACACCTACAATGAGCAGTTCTTC.

The V gene is TRBV7-3, the J gene TRBJ2-1, with 13 positions matching TRBD2. CDR3 length: 14 amino acids. V lost 11 bases to trimming and J lost 7 bases; unmatched junction nucleotides: 8. Germline V gene data show CDR1 as SGHTA and CDR2 as FQGTGA. This CDR3 reads CASGLAGVRNEQFF. The DNA for the CDR3 is TGTGCCTCTGGACTAGCGGGGGTCCGGAATGAGCAGTTCTTC.

The chain employs TRBV9 and TRBJ1-3; D unresolved. The CDR3 totals 11 residues. Per the germline V gene, CDR1 is SGDLS and CDR2 is YYNGEE. V lost 5 bases and J 2 bases, leaving 2 bases between the germline ends. The CDR3 protein is CASRTGNTIYF. Written as DNA, the CDR3 is TGTGCCAGCAGAACTGGAAACACCATATATTTT. The full variable domain, its missing parts supplied by reference TRBV9 and TRBJ1-3, is DSGVTQTPKHLITATGQRVTLRCSPRSGDLSVYWYQQSLDQGLQFLIQYYNGEERAKGNILERFSAQQFPDLHSELNLSSLELGDSALYFCASRTGNTIYFGEGSWLTVV.

The rearrangement uses TRBV10-3 and TRBJ1-1; D remains unclear. The CDR3 totals 12 residues. Per germline, CDR1 ENHRY and CDR2 SYGVKD. Trimming removed 10 bases at V and 1 base at J, with 10 bases between. The CDR3 region is CATNLGNTEAFF. The DNA of the CDR3 is TGTGCCACAAACTTGGGGAACACTGAAGCTTTCTTT.

DNA for the CDR3: TGTGCCAGCACCGGCCAGGGTGGCTCCTACGAGCAGTACTTC. Its protein is CASTGQGGSYEQYF. This rearrangement joins TRBV2 to TRBJ2-7; TRBD1 might be the D (5 bases). V was trimmed by 7 bases and J by 0 bases, leaving 13 bases between them. The germline CDR1 and CDR2 sequences are SNHLY and FYNNEI. This CDR3 spans 14 amino acids.

The V gene is TRBV29-1, the J gene TRBJ2-2, with D perhaps matching TRBD1 or TRBD2 (5 bases each). Germline V gene lookup returns CDR1 SQVTM and CDR2 ANQGSEA. The CDR3 is 14 residues long. Trimming pared 7 bases from V and 4 bases from J, leaving 16 bases between. This chain's CDR3 is CSARDPSITGELFF. The CDR3 DNA reads as TGCAGCGCCCGGGACCCGTCTATCACCGGGGAGCTGTTTTTT.

J is TRBJ2-7 and V is TRBV6-5; tentatively, D is TRBD1 (5 bases). This CDR3 has 14 residues. The V and J ends lost 0 bases and 6 bases respectively, with 12 bases between them. Germline V gene lookup returns CDR1 MNHEY and CDR2 SVGAGI. In DNA, the CDR3 is TGTGCCAGCAGTTACTCGCGACAGTCGCTCGAGCAGTACTTC. It codes for CASSYSRQSLEQYF.

This clone has just a few counts. The chain links TRBV27 to TRBJ1-6; D unresolved. The CDR3 is 15 amino acids. V was shortened by 3 bases and J by 4 bases, with 10 bases between the two germline ends. Germline-derived CDR1 and CDR2 are MNHEY and SMNVEV (reference sequence). The chain's CDR3 is CASSFLQYYNSPLHF. The CDR3 DNA sequence: TGTGCCAGCAGTTTTCTCCAGTATTATAATTCACCCCTCCACTTT.

J is TRBJ2-3 and V is TRBV5-4; tentative D call: TRBD2 (6 bases). The CDR3 totals 15 residues. Germline CDR1 is SGHNT and CDR2 is YYREEE (reference sequence). The V end lost 7 bases, the J end lost 6 bases, and 21 bases lay between the germline ends. The CDR3 coding sequence is TGTGCCAGCCAGGGAGGATTAGGCGGATCCGATACGCAGTATTTT. Amino acids: CASQGGLGGSDTQYF.

The chain recombines TRBV7-2 with TRBJ1-3; TRBD1 matches 8 bases. With V trimmed by 6 bases and J by 8 bases, 15 bases remained unmatched. The CDR3 loop spans 16 amino acids. Germline CDR1 and CDR2: SGHTA and FQGNSA. The CDR3 DNA is TGTGCCAGCAGACGCTTGGAACAGGGGGATAAAGACACCATATATTTT. Encoded protein: CASRRLEQGDKDTIYF. The full variable domain, with the rest looked up from reference TRBV7-2 and TRBJ1-3, is GAGVSQSPSNKVTEKGKDVELRCDPISGHTALYWYRQSLGQGLEFLIYFQGNSAPDKSGLPSDRFSAERTGGSVSTLTIQRTQQEDSAVYLCASRRLEQGDKDTIYFGEGSWLTVV.